These 23 T cell receptor beta chains share one sample of origin, sequenced in a study of somatic mutations in cytotoxic T cells in rheumatoid arthritis. Profiling relied on immunoSEQ multiplex PCR, and the TCRdb table lists in-frame clones only, not all of them. The sample consists of 9,000 to 15,000 clones, 70% to 85% of them appearing once. Sequencing was performed on CD8+ T cells sorted from blood. The receptors shown here come from a woman in her thirties or forties in good health.

J is TRBJ1-3 and V is TRBV2; TRBD1 matches at 8 bases. With 6 bases clipped from V and 4 bases from J, the junction kept 11 bases outside the gene matches. Germline loops: CDR1 SNHLY, CDR2 FYNNEI. This CDR3 comprises 16 residues. Here the CDR3 reads CASRGTGEVRGNTIYF. CDR3 bases: TGTGCCAGCAGGGGGACAGGAGAGGTGCGGGGAAACACCATATATTTT.

The chain combines TRBV5-1 with TRBJ1-1, with TRBD1 matching over 9 bases. The CDR3 has 16 amino acids. From germline, CDR1 is SGHRS and CDR2 YFSETQ. V trimming: 4 bases; J trimming: 1 base; junction bases outside the gene matches: 8. DNA for the CDR3: TGCGCCAGCAGCAAATACAGGGGGCAAGGGAACACTGAAGCTTTCTTT. Translating it yields CASSKYRGQGNTEAFF.

The chain couples TRBV7-8 to TRBJ2-1, with TRBD2 matching 9 bases. This CDR3 region has 16 residues. CDR1 is SGHVS, CDR2 FQNEAQ, per germline. Unmatched junction bases numbered 10, after V lost 1 base and J lost 9 bases. This CDR3 reads CASSLDGLAGSREQFF. The CDR3 nucleotides are TGTGCCAGCAGCTTAGATGGCCTAGCGGGGAGTCGTGAGCAGTTCTTC. The complete variable domain, with remaining parts taken from reference TRBV7-8 and TRBJ2-1, reads GAGVSQSPRYKVAKRGQDVALRCDPISGHVSLFWYQQALGQGPEFLTYFQNEAQLDKSGLPSDRFFAERPEGSVSTLKIQRTQQEDSAVYLCASSLDGLAGSREQFFGPGTRLTVL.

V gene TRBV4-1 combines with J gene TRBJ2-7; D not resolved. CDR3 size: 13 residues. Trimming took 0 bases from V and 3 from J, leaving 6 bases between them. CDR1 is MGHRA and CDR2 is YSYEKL in the germline V gene. The CDR3 here is CASSQERLYEQYF. In nucleotides, the CDR3 is TGCGCCAGCAGCCAAGAAAGGCTCTACGAGCAGTACTTC.

The genes are TRBV29-1 and TRBJ2-1; 13 nucleotides align to TRBD2. Per germline, CDR1 SQVTM and CDR2 ANQGSEA. V trimming: 1 base; J trimming: 7 bases; junction bases outside the gene matches: 4. The CDR3 runs 15 residues. The CDR3 sequence is CSVEGLAGGINEQFF. CDR3 bases: TGCAGCGTTGAAGGACTAGCGGGGGGAATAAATGAGCAGTTCTTC.

The chain recombines TRBV28 with TRBJ1-2; 9 bases fit TRBD1. Germline V gene data show CDR1 as MDHEN and CDR2 as SYDVKM. J was trimmed by 4 bases and V by 5 bases; bases with no gene match: 8. This CDR3 comprises 15 residues. CDR3 residues: CASSGGTGRSYGYTF. In DNA form, the CDR3 reads TGTGCCAGCAGTGGGGGGACAGGGAGGTCCTATGGCTACACCTTC.

V is TRBV9 and J is TRBJ1-1; 12 bases agree with TRBD1. The CDR3 has 17 amino acids. V was clipped by 3 bases and J by 3 bases; unmatched bases: 9. Germline assignment: CDR1 SGDLS and CDR2 YYNGEE. CDR3 sequence reads: CASSANRDRGRDTEAFF. The CDR3 coding sequence is TGTGCCAGCAGCGCCAATAGGGACAGGGGGCGCGACACTGAAGCTTTCTTT.

CDR3 region: CASSLGQGYYNEQFF. The CDR3 bases are TGTGCCAGCAGTCTCGGACAGGGATACTACAATGAGCAGTTCTTC. The rearrangement links TRBV7-9 to TRBJ2-1; 8 bases map to TRBD1. Germline loops: CDR1 SEHNR, CDR2 FQNEAQ (reference sequence). V lost 6 bases to trimming and J lost 3 bases; unmatched junction nucleotides: 7. This CDR3 region has 15 residues.

This clone has just a few counts. The V gene is TRBV2, the J gene TRBJ1-2; no definite D call. Between the trimmed V and J ends, which lost 10 bases and 8 bases, there was a span of 14 bases. This CDR3 contains 11 residues. CDR1 is SNHLY and CDR2 is FYNNEI in the germline V gene. CDR3 sequence (DNA): TGTGCCACCGGCGCTGGGTACGGCTACACCTTC. It yields the protein CATGAGYGYTF.

In DNA, the CDR3 is TGTGCCACCTTCCGGACTAGCGGACAAGAGACCCAGTACTTC. It translates to CATFRTSGQETQYF. The chain links TRBV27 to TRBJ2-5; 10 bases are shared with TRBD2. Germline V CDR1 and CDR2: MNHEY, SMNVEV (reference sequence). The CDR3 sequence is 14 residues long. V dropped 10 bases and J dropped 2; count of bases not matched to a gene: 7.

This chain connects TRBV2 to TRBJ2-1; no definite D call. Germline V CDR1 and CDR2: SNHLY, FYNNEI. Trimming stripped 4 bases from V and 0 bases from J, with 10 bases between. CDR3 length equals 15 residues. CDR3 protein: CASSGHESSYNEQFF. The CDR3 region has the DNA TGTGCCAGCAGTGGACACGAGAGCTCCTACAATGAGCAGTTCTTC.

In its sample, this clone was seen a few times. The chain is built from TRBV5-4 and TRBJ1-2, with 12 bases that match TRBD1. The germline V gene has CDR1 SGHNT and CDR2 YYREEE (reference sequence). The CDR3 length is 15 residues. V gave up 4 bases and J gave up 8 bases; unmatched junction bases: 9. CDR3 amino acids: CASSLLGQGASGYTF. In DNA form, the CDR3 reads TGTGCCAGCAGCCTATTGGGACAGGGGGCGAGCGGCTACACCTTC. Drawing the rest from reference TRBV5-4 and TRBJ1-2, the complete variable domain is ETGVTQSPTHLIKTRGQQVTLRCSSQSGHNTVSWYQQALGQGPQFIFQYYREEENGRGNFPPRFSGLQFPNYSSELNVNALELDDSALYLCASSLLGQGASGYTFGSGTRLTVV.

This chain uses TRBV4-1 with TRBJ2-3, with D hard to call. This CDR3 spans 17 amino acids. Trimming stripped 0 bases from V and 2 bases from J, with 15 bases between. In germline, CDR1 is MGHRA, CDR2 YSYEKL. The CDR3 region is CASSQEMFAANTDTQYF. DNA of the CDR3: TGCGCCAGCAGCCAAGAGATGTTTGCAGCTAACACAGATACGCAGTATTTT.

The chain recombines TRBV28 with TRBJ1-6; tentative D call: TRBD1 (6 bases). Germline assignment: CDR1 MDHEN and CDR2 SYDVKM. With 6 bases removed from V and 4 bases from J, the gap between germline ends came to 25 bases. CDR3 length: 19 amino acids. CDR3 nucleotides: TGTGCCAGCAGCCTCGGGGGGCTTCGGCACCTTGCATATAATTCACCCCTCCACTTT. Its translation: CASSLGGLRHLAYNSPLHF.

The rearrangement uses TRBV7-9 and TRBJ2-1; TRBD1 aligns across 10 bases. In germline, CDR1 is SEHNR, CDR2 FQNEAQ (reference sequence). The junction had 6 bases not matched to a gene; V was cut back by 4 bases and J by 6 bases. This CDR3 is built from 15 residues. CDR3 loop: CASSYPGTGVNEQFF. The CDR3 nucleotides read TGTGCCAGCAGCTATCCCGGGACAGGGGTCAATGAGCAGTTCTTC. Full variable domain (rest looked up from reference TRBV7-9 and TRBJ2-1): DTGVSQNPRHKITKRGQNVTFRCDPISEHNRLYWYRQTLGQGPEFLTYFQNEAQLEKSRLLSDRFSAERPKGSFSTLEIQRTEQGDSAMYLCASSYPGTGVNEQFFGPGTRLTVL.

The chain employs TRBV29-1 and TRBJ1-2; D is undetermined. The CDR3 loop spans 12 amino acids. Germline V lookup: CDR1 SQVTM, CDR2 ANQGSEA. V shed 4 bases and J shed 0 bases, with 6 bases lying between them. The DNA of the CDR3 is TGCAGCGTTGTCGAACCTAACTATGGCTACACCTTC. As protein: CSVVEPNYGYTF.

This clone was seen only a few times. The chain is built from TRBV11-2 and TRBJ2-1, with 13 bases aligning to TRBD2. In germline, CDR1 is SGHAT, CDR2 FQNNGV. The CDR3 length is 17 residues. J gave up 0 bases and V 1 base, and 0 bases lay outside the gene matches. As DNA, the CDR3 is TGTGCCAGCAGCTTAGGGACTAGCGGGAGCTCCTACAATGAGCAGTTCTTC. Translating gives CASSLGTSGSSYNEQFF. Full variable domain (missing parts from reference TRBV11-2 and TRBJ2-1): EAGVAQSPRYKIIEKRQSVAFWCNPISGHATLYWYQQILGQGPKLLIQFQNNGVVDDSQLPKDRFSAERLKGVDSTLKIQPAKLEDSAVYLCASSLGTSGSSYNEQFFGPGTRLTVL.

The rearrangement uses TRBV29-1 and TRBJ2-7, with TRBD1 matching 10 bases. The V and J ends lost 3 bases and 7 bases, in that order; junction bases with no gene match: 3. Germline V gene data show CDR1 as SQVTM and CDR2 as ANQGSEA. CDR3 length: 12 amino acids. CDR3 nucleotides: TGCAGCGTTGAGGGACAGGGGTGGGAGCAGTACTTC. It encodes CSVEGQGWEQYF.

V and J are TRBV18 and TRBJ2-7, with 10 bases matching TRBD1. There are 15 residues in the CDR3. V was clipped by 4 bases and J by 3 bases; unmatched bases: 6. Germline V lookup: CDR1 KGHSH, CDR2 LQKENI. The CDR3 spells CASSLPDRGGYEQYF. CDR3 sequence (DNA): TGTGCCAGCTCACTACCGGACAGGGGGGGCTACGAGCAGTACTTC.

This chain links TRBV15 with TRBJ2-5, with a weak D call TRBD2 (6 bases). CDR1 is LNHNV and CDR2 is YYDKDF in the germline V gene (reference sequence). The V and J ends lost 7 bases and 4 bases respectively, with 19 bases between them. The CDR3 consists of 15 residues. The CDR3 coding sequence is TGTGCCACCACTACGCAGGGACTGCGGGGAGAGACCCAGTACTTC. The encoded protein is CATTTQGLRGETQYF.

J is TRBJ2-1 and V is TRBV29-1; weak D call: TRBD2 (6 bases). V was shortened by 0 bases and J by 4 bases, with 10 bases between the two germline ends. The CDR3 consists of 14 residues. Germline CDR1 SQVTM, CDR2 ANQGSEA. The CDR3 is CSVEDEREYNEQFF. The CDR3 nucleotides read TGCAGCGTTGAAGATGAACGGGAGTACAATGAGCAGTTCTTC.

By sample share, this clone is medium-sized (0.01 to 0.1%). V is TRBV5-4 and J is TRBJ2-1; D gene uncertain. V lost 2 bases, J lost 5 bases, and 11 bases lay in between. In germline, CDR1 is SGHNT, CDR2 YYREEE (reference sequence). This CDR3 has 14 residues. The CDR3 nucleotides are TGTGCCAGCAGCTTATACGACGGAAACAATGAGCAGTTCTTC. Its protein product is CASSLYDGNNEQFF.

The chain joins TRBV4-1 to TRBJ2-7; 10 bases are a match to TRBD2. V lost 1 base, J lost 4 bases, and 4 bases stayed unmatched. The CDR3 has 15 residues. The germline V gene encodes CDR1 MGHRA and CDR2 YSYEKL. CDR3 region: CASSQVPSGSYEQYF. The DNA of the CDR3 is TGCGCCAGCAGCCAAGTTCCTAGCGGGAGTTACGAGCAGTACTTC.